This entry lists 22 T cell receptor beta chains sequenced from one sample in a study of a mutant IDH1 vaccine in newly diagnosed glioma. Time point indicated: week 47, end of study. In every dose of vaccine, 300 ug of mutant IDH1 20-mer peptide was given alongside topical imiquimod. Sequenced by immunoSEQ multiplex PCR; TCRdb stores in-frame clones only, minus some. The sample shows 30,000 to 40,000 clones, 90% of them seen only once. No cognate antigen is known for these TCRs. Sequencing used PBMCs, obtained from a glioma patient whose treatment included an IDH1 peptide vaccine. These receptors came from a middle-aged woman with glioma.

The chain links TRBV4-1 to TRBJ2-5; 8 nucleotides agree with TRBD2. Losses at the gene ends were 3 bases for V and 5 bases for J; bases not matched to a gene: 17. Germline values: CDR1 MGHRA, CDR2 YSYEKL. The CDR3 has 18 amino acids. CDR3 loop: CASSHSGAGGLKGETQYF. The DNA for the CDR3 is TGCGCCAGCAGCCACTCGGGGGCGGGAGGTTTAAAAGGGGAGACCCAGTACTTC.

This clone has just one count. CDR3 DNA: TGTGCCAGCAGTCCCCATACAGGGAGGACCTCCTACGAGCAGTACTTC. As protein: CASSPHTGRTSYEQYF. The chain joins TRBV27 to TRBJ2-7; D is perhaps TRBD1 or TRBD2 (6 bases each). Germline V gene data show CDR1 as MNHEY and CDR2 as SMNVEV (reference sequence). The CDR3 runs to 16 residues. V lost 5 bases and J 0 bases, leaving 17 bases between the germline ends.

This chain connects TRBV7-2 to TRBJ1-1; D possibly corresponds to TRBD1 (5 bases). The CDR3 runs to 13 residues. V was trimmed by 6 bases and J by 11 bases, leaving 19 bases between them. Germline V lookup: CDR1 SGHTA, CDR2 FQGNSA. CDR3 nucleotides: TGTGCCAGCAGGCCAGGGATAGTTGAAGCGGCTTTCTTT. It is translated as CASRPGIVEAAFF.

V usage is TRBV28 and J usage is TRBJ2-7; 11 nucleotides line up with TRBD1. Germline V lookup: CDR1 MDHEN, CDR2 SYDVKM. Trimming took 10 bases from V and 5 from J; bases not matched to a gene: 13. There are 15 residues in the CDR3. The CDR3 sequence is CATPDRGRHVNEQYF. DNA for the CDR3: TGTGCCACCCCGGACAGGGGGCGTCATGTTAACGAGCAGTACTTC.

The count of this clone is one. The DNA for the CDR3 is TGTGCCAGCAGTTACGAGATCTACGCGGAGCAGTACTTC. Its translation is CASSYEIYAEQYF. The chain couples TRBV6-5 to TRBJ2-7; D uncertain. With 2 bases removed from V and 7 bases from J, the gap between germline ends came to 12 bases. CDR1 MNHEY and CDR2 SVGAGI come from the germline V gene. The CDR3 runs to 13 residues.

This chain links TRBV10-3 with TRBJ1-3; D unresolved. V lost 6 bases and J 0 bases, leaving 6 bases between the germline ends. Germline V CDR1 and CDR2: ENHRY, SYGVKD. This CDR3 is 13 amino acids long. This chain's CDR3 is CAIRPPSGNTIYF. CDR3 nucleotide sequence: TGTGCCATCAGACCGCCCTCTGGAAACACCATATATTTT.

This chain links TRBV30 with TRBJ2-5, with TRBD2 matching 7 bases. This CDR3 contains 13 residues. The germline V gene encodes CDR1 GTSNPN and CDR2 SVGIG (reference sequence). Trimming at V came to 5 bases and at J to 3 bases, leaving 6 bases not matched to a gene. The DNA for the CDR3 is TGTGCCTGGGACCACGGGGGGAAAGAGACCCAGTACTTC. It encodes CAWDHGGKETQYF. The full variable domain, completed using reference TRBV30 and TRBJ2-5, is SQTIHQWPATLVQPVGSPLSLECTVEGTSNPNLYWYRQAAGRGLQLLFYSVGIGQISSEVPQNLSASRPQDRQFILSSKKLLLSDSGFYLCAWDHGGKETQYFGPGTRLLVL.

The chain couples TRBV20-1 to TRBJ2-7; D perhaps matches TRBD2 (5 bases). Germline V gene lookup returns CDR1 DFQATT and CDR2 SNEGSKA (reference sequence). This CDR3 is 11 amino acids long. Trimming left V 6 bases short and J 5 bases short, with 11 bases between. CDR3 nucleotides: TGCAGTGCCGCTACGCGGGACGAGCAGTACTTC. The encoded protein is CSAATRDEQYF.

The chain is built from TRBV27 and TRBJ1-1, with D perhaps TRBD1 (5 bases). Trimming stripped 0 bases from V and 4 bases from J, with 15 bases between. This CDR3 comprises 16 residues. Germline V gene lookup returns CDR1 MNHEY and CDR2 SMNVEV (reference sequence). The CDR3 DNA sequence: TGTGCCAGCAGTTTATCATTTATTGTGAGGGGCACTGAAGCTTTCTTT. Encoded protein: CASSLSFIVRGTEAFF.

This clone was counted a few times. The V gene is TRBV5-1, the J gene TRBJ1-4; D is uncertain. The CDR3 loop spans 15 amino acids. The germline V gene has CDR1 SGHRS and CDR2 YFSETQ. V lost 0 bases and J lost 8, with 14 bases in between. The CDR3 region has the DNA TGCGCCAGCAGCTTGGTTGGAGGGAGCCCCGAAAAACTGTTTTTT. Protein sequence: CASSLVGGSPEKLFF.

This CDR3 is CASNGWGRNEAFF. CDR3 DNA sequence: TGTGCCAGCAACGGGTGGGGGCGGAATGAAGCTTTCTTT. This rearrangement joins TRBV2 to TRBJ1-1; D perhaps matches TRBD1 (6 bases). Germline V gene data show CDR1 as SNHLY and CDR2 as FYNNEI. The ends were cut back, 7 bases at V and 7 bases at J, with 16 bases in the middle. The length of the CDR3 is 13 residues.

This clone was observed a handful of times. The genes are TRBV5-4 and TRBJ2-2; 15 nucleotides agree with TRBD2. The germline CDR1 and CDR2 sequences are SGHNT and YYREEE (reference sequence). V lost 3 bases and J lost 7; bases outside the gene matches: 7. This CDR3 spans 17 amino acids. The CDR3: CASSSGLAGGPDGELFF. The CDR3 DNA sequence: TGTGCCAGCAGCTCCGGACTAGCGGGGGGGCCGGACGGGGAGCTGTTTTTT.

V usage is TRBV29-1 and J usage is TRBJ1-4; 10 bases line up with TRBD1. There are 13 residues in the CDR3. The V and J ends lost 7 bases and 11 bases, in that order; junction bases with no gene match: 10. The germline CDR1 and CDR2 sequences are SQVTM and ANQGSEA. DNA for the CDR3: TGCAGCGCCGTGGGACAGGGGTTGAGCAAACTGTTTTTT. Its translation is CSAVGQGLSKLFF.

The rearrangement uses TRBV6-1 and TRBJ2-2; 11 bases are shared with TRBD2. This CDR3 has 17 residues. With 4 bases clipped from V and 3 bases from J, the junction kept 7 bases outside the gene matches. Germline CDR1 and CDR2: MNHNS and SASEGT. CDR3 amino acids: CASSALAGGGYTGELFF. The CDR3 nucleotides are TGTGCCAGCAGTGCTCTAGCGGGAGGAGGATACACCGGGGAGCTGTTTTTT.

V is TRBV6-6 and J is TRBJ2-7; D is undetermined. CDR1 MNHNY and CDR2 SVGAGI come from the germline V gene (reference sequence). The CDR3 has 10 amino acids. V shed 7 bases and J shed 3 bases, with 4 bases lying between them. The CDR3 spells CASKDYEQYF. CDR3 bases: TGTGCCAGCAAGGACTACGAGCAGTACTTC.

The genes are TRBV2 and TRBJ2-1; 8 nucleotides align to TRBD2. Trimming at V came to 0 bases and at J to 3 bases, leaving 16 bases not matched to a gene. Looked up from germline, CDR1 is SNHLY and CDR2 is FYNNEI. This CDR3 contains 20 residues. CDR3 region: CASSEAAGLEYFNLYNEQFF. DNA of the CDR3: TGTGCCAGCAGTGAAGCGGCGGGACTAGAATACTTTAATCTCTACAATGAGCAGTTCTTC.

J is TRBJ1-4 and V is TRBV7-6; D gene uncertain. The germline V gene has CDR1 SGHVS and CDR2 FNYEAQ. CDR3 length: 15 residues. The V gene lost 5 bases and the J gene lost 0 bases, with 10 bases spanning the gap. The CDR3: CASSVGVATNEKLFF. The CDR3 DNA sequence: TGTGCCAGCAGCGTGGGTGTTGCAACTAATGAAAAACTGTTTTTT. Based on the CDR3 plus reference TRBV7-6 and TRBJ1-4, the full variable domain is GAGVSQSPRYKVTKRGQDVALRCDPISGHVSLYWYRQALGQGPEFLTYFNYEAQQDKSGLPNDRFSAERPEGSISTLTIQRTEQRDSAMYRCASSVGVATNEKLFFGSGTQLSVL.

This clone has just one count. The chain uses TRBV10-3 and TRBJ2-3; no definite D call. CDR3 size: 12 residues. V was clipped by 6 bases and J by 5 bases, with 9 bases between them. Germline CDR1 ENHRY, CDR2 SYGVKD. The CDR3 is CAISGSGDTQYF. The DNA for the CDR3 is TGTGCCATCAGCGGGTCAGGAGATACGCAGTATTTT.

V and J are TRBV5-1 and TRBJ2-5, with D unclear. The V gene lost 0 bases and the J gene lost 2 bases, with 8 bases spanning the gap. The CDR3 totals 14 residues. Germline V gene data show CDR1 as SGHRS and CDR2 as YFSETQ. As DNA, the CDR3 is TGCGCCAGCAGCTTGGTTCCGCCACAAGAGACCCAGTACTTC. Encoded protein: CASSLVPPQETQYF.

CDR3 in DNA: TGTGCCAGCACCCAAGGAAGGACCAACACTGAAGCTTTCTTT. Amino acids: CASTQGRTNTEAFF. The chain links TRBV2 to TRBJ1-1, with unresolved D. The CDR3 consists of 14 residues. The germline V and J ends were trimmed by 7 bases and 2 bases, with 14 bases remaining between them. The germline V gene has CDR1 SNHLY and CDR2 FYNNEI.

The chain links TRBV7-2 to TRBJ2-3; TRBD1 matches 10 bases. The CDR3 runs to 14 residues. J gave up 3 bases and V 6 bases, and 3 bases lay outside the gene matches. From germline, CDR1 is SGHTA and CDR2 FQGNSA. CDR3 DNA sequence: TGTGCCAGCAGTCGGGACAGGGGTACAGATACGCAGTATTTT. Its translation is CASSRDRGTDTQYF.

This chain connects TRBV19 to TRBJ2-3, with D possibly TRBD2 on 6 matching bases. Germline CDR1 reads LNHDA; CDR2 reads SQIVND (reference sequence). The CDR3 runs 17 residues. Trimming pared 4 bases from V and 2 bases from J, leaving 19 bases between. The DNA of the CDR3 is TGTGCCAGTAGTAATGGGGGGAGGATCTTCGACACAGATACGCAGTATTTT. It encodes CASSNGGRIFDTDTQYF.